The present TCR beta chain was sequenced within a study of T cell repertoires in cytomegalovirus infection. Study background: CMV infection and matching HLA type were both indicated by public TCR beta signatures.

Via MiXCR, TCRdb re-called the reads, giving one row per CDR3 protein. In the table there are about 240,000 distinct CDR3 sequences, about 12% of which are singletons. The V end was cut by 5 bases, the J end by 5 bases, with 12 bases between. Germline V gene data show CDR1 as LNHDA and CDR2 as SQIVND (reference sequence). This CDR3 is 13 amino acids long. This clonotype was seen at least ten times. The target antigen is unknown. Study-level results: Using cumulative public TCR beta family frequency, the authors identified those who carried CMV together with the relevant HLA.

This TCR was sampled from a human donor in good health (CMV status not recorded). Some clones in this sample may be carry-over from other donors' samples. The sequenced sample was PBMCs. This chain uses TRBV19 with TRBJ1-2, with unresolved D. Here the CDR3 reads CASSSLEMYGYTF. CDR3 DNA: TGTGCCAGTAGTTCACTGGAGATGTATGGCTACACCTTC.